This T cell receptor beta chain was captured in a study of T cell responses to AZD1222 COVID-19 vaccine. This CDR3 is built from 17 residues. Trimming stripped 0 bases from V and 4 bases from J, with 17 bases between. Germline V gene lookup returns CDR1 LGHNA and CDR2 YSLEER. Sequenced by immunoSEQ multiplex PCR; TCRdb stores in-frame clones only, minus some. The sample carries approximately 150,000 clones, approximately 91% recorded once. This sequence was found in an adult in good health. Sequencing was performed on peripheral blood, taken on day 0 of AZD1222 vaccination. V gene TRBV4-3 combines with J gene TRBJ2-3; possible D gene TRBD1, 5 bases. CDR3 sequence reads: CASSQEWGRPNPDTQYF. CDR3 bases: TGCGCCAGCAGCCAAGAATGGGGCCGGCCCAACCCAGATACGCAGTATTTT.